This T cell receptor (beta chain) is drawn from a study of blood T cells in healthy people across ages. This clonotype was counted ten times or more. Through a sample-barcoded 5' primer and a J-beta primer mix, a second PCR was run for roughly 6 to 12 cycles. Each CDR3 protein is one row after TCRdb ran MiXCR on the 5' RACE reads. The sample includes more than 900,000 distinct CDR3 sequences, 25% to 35% seen only once; the top ten take about 9.4%. In addition, the sample was reused for a study of T cells of mothers and their children. That paper adds: Around 3 million TCR beta reads per child versus over 9 million per mother.

The sample was blood. The clonotype was recovered from a woman between 40 and 55 years old in good health.

The CDR3 region has the DNA TGTGCCAGCAGCTTACAACGGCCTGAGCAGTACTTC. Its translation: CASSLQRPEQYF. V usage is TRBV7-9 and J usage is TRBJ2-7, with D uncertain. The length of the CDR3 is 12 residues. Germline CDR1 and CDR2: SEHNR and FQNEAQ (reference sequence). V was cut by 2 bases and J by 7 bases, with 9 bases left in between.